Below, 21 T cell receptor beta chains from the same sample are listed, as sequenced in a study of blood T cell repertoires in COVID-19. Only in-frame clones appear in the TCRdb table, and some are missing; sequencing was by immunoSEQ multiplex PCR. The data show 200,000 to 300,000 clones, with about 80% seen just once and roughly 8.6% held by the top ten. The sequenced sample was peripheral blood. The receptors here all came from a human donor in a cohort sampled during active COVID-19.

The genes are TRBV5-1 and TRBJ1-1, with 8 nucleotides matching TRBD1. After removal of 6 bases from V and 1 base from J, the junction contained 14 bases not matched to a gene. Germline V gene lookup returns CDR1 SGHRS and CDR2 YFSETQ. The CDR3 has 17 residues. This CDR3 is CASTAGTGPGRNTEAFF. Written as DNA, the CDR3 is TGCGCCAGCACGGCTGGGACAGGTCCCGGGAGGAACACTGAAGCTTTCTTT.

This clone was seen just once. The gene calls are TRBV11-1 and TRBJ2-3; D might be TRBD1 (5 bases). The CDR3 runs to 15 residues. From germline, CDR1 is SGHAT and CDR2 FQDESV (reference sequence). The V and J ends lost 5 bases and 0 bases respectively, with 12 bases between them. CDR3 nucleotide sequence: TGTGCCAGCAGCCAACAGGCTACTAGCACAGATACGCAGTATTTT. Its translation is CASSQQATSTDTQYF. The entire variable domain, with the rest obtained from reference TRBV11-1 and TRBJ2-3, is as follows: EAEVAQSPRYKITEKSQAVAFWCDPISGHATLYWYRQILGQGPELLVQFQDESVVDDSQLPKDRFSAERLKGVDSTLKIQPAELGDSAMYLCASSQQATSTDTQYFGPGTRLTVL.

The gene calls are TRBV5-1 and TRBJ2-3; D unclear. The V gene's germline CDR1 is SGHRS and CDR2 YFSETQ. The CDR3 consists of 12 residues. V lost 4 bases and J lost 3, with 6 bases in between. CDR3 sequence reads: CASSLKTDTQYF. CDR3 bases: TGCGCCAGCAGCCTTAAAACAGATACGCAGTATTTT.

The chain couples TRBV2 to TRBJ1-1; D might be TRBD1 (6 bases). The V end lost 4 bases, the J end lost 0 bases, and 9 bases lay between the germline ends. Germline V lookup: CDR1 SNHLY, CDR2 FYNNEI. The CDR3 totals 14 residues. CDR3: CASSAQGLNTEAFF. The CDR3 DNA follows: TGTGCCAGCAGTGCACAGGGCTTGAACACTGAAGCTTTCTTT.

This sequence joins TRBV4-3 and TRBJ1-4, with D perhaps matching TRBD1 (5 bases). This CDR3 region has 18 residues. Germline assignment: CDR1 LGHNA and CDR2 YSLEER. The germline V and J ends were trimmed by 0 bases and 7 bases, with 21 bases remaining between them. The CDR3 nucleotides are TGCGCCAGCAGCCAAGATCGGGGCAGCCGGGGGTTGAGTGAAAAACTGTTTTTT. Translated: CASSQDRGSRGLSEKLFF.

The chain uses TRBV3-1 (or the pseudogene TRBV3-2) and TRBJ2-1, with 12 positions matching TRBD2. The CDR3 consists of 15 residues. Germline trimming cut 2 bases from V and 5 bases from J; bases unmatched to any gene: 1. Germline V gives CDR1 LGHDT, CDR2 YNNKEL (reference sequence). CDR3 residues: CASSQTSGGHNEQFF. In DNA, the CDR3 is TGTGCCAGCAGCCAAACTAGCGGGGGGCACAATGAGCAGTTCTTC.

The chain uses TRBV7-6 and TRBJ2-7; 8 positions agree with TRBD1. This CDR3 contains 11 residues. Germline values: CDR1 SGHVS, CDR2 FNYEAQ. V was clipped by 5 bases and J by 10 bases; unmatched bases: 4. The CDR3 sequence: CASSPGQGQYF. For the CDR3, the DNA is TGTGCCAGCAGCCCAGGACAGGGACAGTACTTC.

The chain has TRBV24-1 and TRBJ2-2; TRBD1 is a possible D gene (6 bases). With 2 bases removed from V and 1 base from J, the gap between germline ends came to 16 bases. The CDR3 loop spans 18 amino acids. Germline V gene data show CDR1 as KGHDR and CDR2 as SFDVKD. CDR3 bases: TGTGCCACCAGTGATTCTCTCCAAGGGGGATTGAACACCGGGGAGCTGTTTTTT. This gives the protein CATSDSLQGGLNTGELFF.

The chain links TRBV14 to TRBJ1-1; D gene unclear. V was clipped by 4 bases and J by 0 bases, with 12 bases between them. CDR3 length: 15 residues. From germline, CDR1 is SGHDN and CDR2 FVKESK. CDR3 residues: CASSPTRALNTEAFF. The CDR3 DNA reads TGTGCCAGCAGCCCCACGAGAGCCTTGAACACTGAAGCTTTCTTT.

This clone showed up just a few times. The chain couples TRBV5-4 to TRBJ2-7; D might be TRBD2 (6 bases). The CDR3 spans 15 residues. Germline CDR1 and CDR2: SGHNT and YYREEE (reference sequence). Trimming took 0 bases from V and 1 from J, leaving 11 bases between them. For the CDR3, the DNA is TGTGCCAGCAGCTTGGCGCCCGGACTATCCTACGAGCAGTACTTC. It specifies CASSLAPGLSYEQYF.

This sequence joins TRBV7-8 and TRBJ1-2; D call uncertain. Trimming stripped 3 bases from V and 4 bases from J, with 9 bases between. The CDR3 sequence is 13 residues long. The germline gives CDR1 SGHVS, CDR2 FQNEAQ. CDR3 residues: CASSFPGAYGYTF. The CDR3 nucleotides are TGTGCCAGCAGCTTCCCGGGTGCCTATGGCTACACCTTC.

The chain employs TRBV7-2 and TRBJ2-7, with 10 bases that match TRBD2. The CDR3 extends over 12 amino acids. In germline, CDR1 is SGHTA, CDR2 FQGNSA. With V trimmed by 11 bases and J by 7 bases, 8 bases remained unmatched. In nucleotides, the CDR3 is TGTGCCCAGGCTAGCGGGGGCGGGGAGCAGTACTTC. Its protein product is CAQASGGGEQYF.

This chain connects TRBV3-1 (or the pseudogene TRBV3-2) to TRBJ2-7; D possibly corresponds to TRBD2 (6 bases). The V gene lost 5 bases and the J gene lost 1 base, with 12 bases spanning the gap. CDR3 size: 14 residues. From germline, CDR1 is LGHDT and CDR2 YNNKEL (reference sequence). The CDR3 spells CASSGVRGSYEQYF. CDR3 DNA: TGTGCCAGCAGCGGAGTTCGGGGGTCCTACGAGCAGTACTTC.

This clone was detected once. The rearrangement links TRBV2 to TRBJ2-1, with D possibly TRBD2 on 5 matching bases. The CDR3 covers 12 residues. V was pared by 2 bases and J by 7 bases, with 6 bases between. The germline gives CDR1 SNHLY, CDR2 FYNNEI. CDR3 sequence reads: CASSERGNEQFF. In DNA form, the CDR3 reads TGTGCCAGCAGTGAACGGGGTAATGAGCAGTTCTTC.

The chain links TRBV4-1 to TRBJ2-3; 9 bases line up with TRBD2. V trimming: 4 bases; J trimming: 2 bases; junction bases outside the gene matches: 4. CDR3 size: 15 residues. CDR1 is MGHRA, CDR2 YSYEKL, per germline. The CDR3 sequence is CASSLSSGITDTQYF. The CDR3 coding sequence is TGCGCCAGCAGCCTCTCTAGCGGGATCACAGATACGCAGTATTTT.

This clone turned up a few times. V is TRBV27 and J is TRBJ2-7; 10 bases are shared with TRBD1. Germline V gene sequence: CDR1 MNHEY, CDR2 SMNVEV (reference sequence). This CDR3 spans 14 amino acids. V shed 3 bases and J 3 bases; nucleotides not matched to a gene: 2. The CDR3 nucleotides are TGTGCCAGCAGTTTTGGACAGGGGGTCTACGAGCAGTACTTC. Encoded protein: CASSFGQGVYEQYF.

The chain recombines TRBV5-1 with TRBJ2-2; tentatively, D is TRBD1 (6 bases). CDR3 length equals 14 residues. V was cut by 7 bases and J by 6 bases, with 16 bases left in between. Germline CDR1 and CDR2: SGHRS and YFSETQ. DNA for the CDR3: TGCGCCAGCGACCAGGGGTCCGGATCCGGGGAGCTGTTTTTT. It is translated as CASDQGSGSGELFF.

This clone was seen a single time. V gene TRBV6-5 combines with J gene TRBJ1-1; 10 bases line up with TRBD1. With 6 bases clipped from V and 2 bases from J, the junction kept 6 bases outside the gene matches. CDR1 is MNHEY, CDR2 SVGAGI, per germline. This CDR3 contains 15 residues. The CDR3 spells CASRWDRGSNTEAFF. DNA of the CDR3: TGTGCCAGCAGATGGGACAGGGGATCAAACACTGAAGCTTTCTTT.

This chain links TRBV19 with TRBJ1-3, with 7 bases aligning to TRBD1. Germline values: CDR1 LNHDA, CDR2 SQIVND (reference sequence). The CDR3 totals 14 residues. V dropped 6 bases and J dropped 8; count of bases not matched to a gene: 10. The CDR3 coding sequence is TGTGCCAGTAGGCCTGCAACAGGGGTGTACACCATATATTTT. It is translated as CASRPATGVYTIYF.

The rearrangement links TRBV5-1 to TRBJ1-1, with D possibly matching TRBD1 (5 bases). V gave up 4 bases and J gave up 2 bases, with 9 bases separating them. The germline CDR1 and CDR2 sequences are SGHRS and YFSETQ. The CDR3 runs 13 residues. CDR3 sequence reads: CASSDGQNTEAFF. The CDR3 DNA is TGCGCCAGCAGCGATGGACAAAACACTGAAGCTTTCTTT.

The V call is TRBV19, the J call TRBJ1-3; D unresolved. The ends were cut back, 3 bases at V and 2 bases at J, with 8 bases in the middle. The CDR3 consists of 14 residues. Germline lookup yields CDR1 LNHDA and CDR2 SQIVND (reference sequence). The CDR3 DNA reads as TGTGCCAGTAGTATGGGCCTAACTGGAAACACCATATATTTT. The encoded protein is CASSMGLTGNTIYF.